This is a list of T cell receptor beta chains from one sample in a study of OX40 agonist ivuxolimab in advanced cancers. TCRdb's copy holds only in-frame clones and misses some; the assay was immunoSEQ multiplex PCR. Of over 25,000 clones listed, about three quarters are singletons. Sequencing was performed on CD4+ or CD8+ T cells sorted from blood, taken in a trial of the OX40 agonist ivuxolimab. These receptors came from an adult with an advanced solid tumor such as melanoma, head and neck, liver or kidney cancer. Each CDR3 is given with its conserved first and last residue. The D gene is left open where the match is weak. Only part of the rows carry a size: once, few, many, or a class if the clone is expanded.

.,TRBV28,15,TRBJ1-4,few,TGTGCCAGCAGTTTCAGGGTATCGAGTGGCGAAAAACTGTTTTTT,CASSFRVSSGEKLFF
.,TRBV30,11,TRBJ1-2,.,TGTGCCTGGAGGTGGGCAGGAGGCTACACCTTC,CAWRWAGGYTF
.,TRBV6-1,13,TRBJ1-5,.,TGTGCCAGCAGGTTCCGGGGCAATCAGCCCCAGCATTTT,CASRFRGNQPQHF
.,TRBV2,12,TRBJ2-7,once,TGTGCCAGCACGGAGACGGGGGTCGAGCAGTACTTC,CASTETGVEQYF
.,TRBV19,13,TRBJ1-2,.,TGTGCCAGTAGTATAGCTAGGGCCTCGGGCTACACCTTC,CASSIARASGYTF
.,TRBV13,16,TRBJ2-2,few,TGTGCCAGCAGCCCTCGTGGGGGGATGGACACCGGGGAGCTGTTTTTT,CASSPRGGMDTGELFF
TRBD1,TRBV6-6,16,TRBJ2-2,.,TGTGCCACGCGGACAGGGGTATCTAGAGGCACCGGGGAGCTGTTTTTT,CATRTGVSRGTGELFF
.,TRBV5-1,14,TRBJ2-1,.,TGCGCCAGCAGCCGCGCCGATATAGGTGGAGAGCAGTTCTTC,CASSRADIGGEQFF
.,TRBV5-8,14,TRBJ1-2,.,TGTGCCAGCAGCTTGGCCCATGTAAACTATGGCTACACCTTC,CASSLAHVNYGYTF
TRBD1,TRBV6-4,15,TRBJ2-7,once,TGTGCCAGCAGCCCAGGGACAGGACGAGAGTACGAGCAGTACTTC,CASSPGTGREYEQYF
TRBD1,TRBV19,16,TRBJ2-3,.,TGTGCCAGTAGGACCTCAGACAGGGGACTCACAGATACGCAGTATTTT,CASRTSDRGLTDTQYF
.,TRBV2,16,TRBJ2-3,.,TGTGCCAGCAGTGAAGGGCCCCAAACTAGCACAGATACGCAGTATTTT,CASSEGPQTSTDTQYF
TRBD2,TRBV14,16,TRBJ2-1,.,TGTGCCAGCAGCCTCAGGACTAGCGGGGAGAACAATGAGCAGTTCTTC,CASSLRTSGENNEQFF
.,TRBV18,12,TRBJ2-5,.,TGTGCCAGCTGTGGGAGGAAAGAGACCCAGTACTTC,CASCGRKETQYF
.,TRBV30,14,TRBJ1-6,.,TGTGCCTTACGCAGGGGAATGGGAAATTCACCCCTCCACTTT,CALRRGMGNSPLHF
TRBD1,TRBV28,13,TRBJ1-2,.,TGTGCCAGCAGACCACAGGGGACCTATGGCTACACCTTC,CASRPQGTYGYTF
TRBD2,TRBV5-1,16,TRBJ2-3,.,TGCGCCAGCAGCTTGGTCCAGCGGGGGTACACAGATACGCAGTATTTT,CASSLVQRGYTDTQYF
TRBD1,TRBV9,12,TRBJ2-1,once,TGTGCCAGCAGCCCCCTAAGGGACAGGATGTTCTTC,CASSPLRDRMFF
.,TRBV20-1,11,TRBJ2-1,.,TGCAGTGCTAGCCCCTCGGGGGTGCAGTTCTTC,CSASPSGVQFF
TRBD2,TRBV5-1,14,TRBJ2-2,few,TGCGCCAGCAGCGGCGGGGGACCGAGCGGGGAGCTGTTTTTT,CASSGGGPSGELFF
.,TRBV5-1,13,TRBJ1-2,.,TGCGCCAGCAGCTTGGCCACGGGGGACGGCTACACCTTC,CASSLATGDGYTF
.,TRBV21-1,12,TRBJ1-2,.,TGTGCCAGCCGCTTCTCGAGATATGGCTACACCTTC,CASRFSRYGYTF
.,TRBV2,12,TRBJ1-1,.,TGTGCCAGCAGAGCCGGAGGCACTGAAGCTTTCTTT,CASRAGGTEAFF
.,TRBV19,17,TRBJ1-1,.,TGTGCCAGTAGTTTAAACACCGTAACCCCCTCTGGGTCCCAAGCTTTCTTT,CASSLNTVTPSGSQAFF
TRBD1,TRBV6-5,15,TRBJ1-2,.,TGTGCCAGCAGTTACCATCGGACAGGGAGATATGGCTACACCTTC,CASSYHRTGRYGYTF
TRBD2,TRBV9,14,TRBJ2-7,few,TGTGCCAGCAGCACCGCCGGGACTACCCACGAGCAGTACTTC,CASSTAGTTHEQYF
.,TRBV11-2,13,TRBJ1-4,.,TGTGCCAGCAGCGCCCAGCTCGGGGAAAAACTGTTTTTT,CASSAQLGEKLFF
TRBD1,TRBV2,13,TRBJ2-7,once,TGTGCCAGCAGTGTGGGGACAGGGCTCGAGCAGTACTTC,CASSVGTGLEQYF
.,TRBV28,13,TRBJ2-3,.,TGTGCCAGCAGTACGAGCGTCGGGACCCCCGCAGGTTTT,CASSTSVGTPAGF
.,TRBV28,15,TRBJ1-2,.,TGTGCCAGCAGTCCGCAGGCCTGGGGTAACTATGGCTACACCTTC,CASSPQAWGNYGYTF
.,TRBV19,15,TRBJ1-5,medium-sized,TGTGCCAGCGGCCCCCGGGACGGATTAAGTCGGCCCCAGCATTTT,CASGPRDGLSRPQHF
.,TRBV9,14,TRBJ1-1,.,TGTGCCAGCAGCGTGTGGGACGGGAACACTGAAGCTTTCTTT,CASSVWDGNTEAFF
TRBD1,TRBV2,16,TRBJ2-5,once,TGTGCCAGCAGCAAAGGGGGACAGGGGGCTTGGGAGACCCAGTACTTC,CASSKGGQGAWETQYF
.,TRBV5-4,14,TRBJ2-2,.,TGTGCCAGCAGCTCCACAGGGATGACCGGGGAGCTGTTTTTT,CASSSTGMTGELFF
.,TRBV6-5,15,TRBJ2-2,.,TGTGCCAGCAGTTACCGGCCTAGTCCCACCGGGGAGCTGTTTTTT,CASSYRPSPTGELFF
.,TRBV7-7,14,TRBJ1-1,.,TGTGCCAGCAGCGAAGGTCCGGGGGCAACTGAAGCTTTCTTT,CASSEGPGATEAFF
TRBD1,TRBV6-1,14,TRBJ1-1,.,TGTGCCAGCAGCGCCGGGACAGTGAGCACTGAAGCTTTCTTT,CASSAGTVSTEAFF
.,TRBV19,16,TRBJ2-2,.,TGTGCCAGTACCAGAAAGGTCACAGGATACACCGGGGAGCTGTTTTTT,CASTRKVTGYTGELFF
TRBD1,TRBV5-1,16,TRBJ2-7,.,TGCGCCAGCAGAAAAGAGGCGACAGGGGATACCTACGAGCAGTACTTC,CASRKEATGDTYEQYF
.,TRBV11-2,18,TRBJ2-2,.,TGTGCCAGCAGCTCCCAAGGTTTTTGGGGGTTCAACACCGGGGAGCTGTTTTTT,CASSSQGFWGFNTGELFF
.,TRBV19,13,TRBJ1-6,.,TGTGCCTCAAGTCAGGACACCCCTCTCACCCTCCACTTT,CASSQDTPLTLHF
TRBD1,TRBV2,16,TRBJ2-1,.,TGTGCCAGCAGGGTGGACAGGCCGAGCTCCTACAATGAGCAGTTCTTC,CASRVDRPSSYNEQFF
.,TRBV5-1,13,TRBJ1-4,.,TGCGCCAGCAGCCCCGGCCCAAGAGAAAAACTGTTTTTT,CASSPGPREKLFF
TRBD1,TRBV2,17,TRBJ2-1,once,TGTGCCAGCAGTGATAGGCGGACAGGGTTCGGCTACAATGAGCAGTTCTTC,CASSDRRTGFGYNEQFF
.,TRBV11-2,15,TRBJ2-7,.,TGTGCCAGCAGCCTTCTTTACGGGGGCTCCTACGAGCAGTACTTC,CASSLLYGGSYEQYF
.,TRBV6-5,13,TRBJ1-4,.,TGTGCCTCTGCGGGGGGCTTAGGAGAAAAACTGTTTTTT,CASAGGLGEKLFF
.,TRBV29-1,14,TRBJ1-4,.,TGCAGCGTTTCGGTCGCAAGCCCGGATGAAAAACTGTTTTTT,CSVSVASPDEKLFF
.,TRBV5-1,14,TRBJ1-2,.,TGCGCCAGCACCCCAACAGCACAGAGCATTGGCTACACCTTC,CASTPTAQSIGYTF
.,TRBV5-5,12,TRBJ1-4,.,TGTGCCAGCAGCTTCTCGGGGGAAAAACTGTTTTTT,CASSFSGEKLFF
TRBD2,TRBV28,14,TRBJ2-1,.,TGTGCCAGCTTCCTAGCGGGGGGGTACAATGAGCAGTTCTTC,CASFLAGGYNEQFF
.,TRBV27,14,TRBJ1-6,few,TGTGCCAGCAGACGGGGACACGGGAATTCACCCCTCCACTTT,CASRRGHGNSPLHF
.,TRBV5-5,13,TRBJ1-2,.,TGTGCCAGCAGAGGAAGATCTCGCTATGGCTACACCTTC,CASRGRSRYGYTF
.,TRBV5-1,13,TRBJ1-2,once,TGCGCCAGCAGCTTGGGGACGGAGCTAGGCTACACCTTC,CASSLGTELGYTF
.,TRBV19,15,TRBJ2-3,.,TGTGCCAGTAGTTCACTAGAGGGGGGTAAAGATACGCAGTATTTT,CASSSLEGGKDTQYF
.,TRBV18,19,TRBJ2-3,.,TGTGCCAGCTCACCACTGGGCTGGGATTTAGGGGGAGGCGCAGATACGCAGTATTTT,CASSPLGWDLGGGADTQYF
TRBD2,TRBV18,16,TRBJ2-3,.,TGTGCCAGCTCACTAGTACCAGCGGGGGGGACAGATACGCAGTATTTT,CASSLVPAGGTDTQYF
TRBD1,TRBV27,18,TRBJ1-2,.,TGTGCCAGCAGTTCTGTTTCGGCAGGGGGGGCTTATAACTATGGCTACACCTTC,CASSSVSAGGAYNYGYTF